This T cell receptor (beta chain) was documented in a study of shared clonotypes between healthy human individuals (dated by TCRdb to the early 2020s). Regarding the study in general: The cohort comprised two women and a few men aged 18 to 49 years. To increase sequencing depth and limit assay-specific biases, TCR repertoire library preparation and sequencing were carried out by different laboratories using diverse techniques. Blood TCR repertoires of four to six healthy adults were deeply sequenced to estimate repertoire size and the extent of clonotype sharing between individuals. Leukapheresis yielded between about 0.94 and 10 billion PBMCs per donor. For each donor, CD4 naive and CD4 memory were each run on three plates, CD8 naive on two plates, and CD8 memory on one plate. Findings and caveats that apply to the study as a whole: Naive subsets generally had larger estimated clonotype richness than memory subsets did. Because the study included only a small number of donors, the genetic and exposure-history diversity represented was limited. Based on pairwise subsampling, the degree of clonotype sharing among donors was expected to be affected by sequencing depth. About 5% of naive CD4, 3.5% of naive CD8, roughly 2.5% of memory CD4, and 0.4% of memory CD8 clonotypes were shared across a few donors. Incomplete sequencing was indicated by rarefaction of sorted-subset datasets, despite the large sequencing depth. Sampling was restricted to blood, and TCR repertoires in tissues likely differ from the TCR repertoires found in blood. Higher generation probabilities were observed for clonotypes shared by all four sorted-subset donors than for non-shared clonotypes.

Measured from the cysteine to the phenylalanine, the CDR3 is 16 residues long. Solely the CDR3 DNA is kept, with 48 bases framed from the first base. Per the germline V gene, SGHRS is the CDR1 and YFSETQ is the CDR2. V is trimmed back by 4 bases and J by 7 bases, and the junction contains 8 bases that no gene match accounts for. Healthy HIV-negative adults with no recently reported acute infections or vaccinations were included as donors. Every donor was a Caucasian adult living in Nashville, Tennessee, USA. CD4+ T cells were enriched by magnetic negative selection; naive cells were then positively selected on CD45RA, and the negative fraction formed the memory subset. Blood was obtained by leukapheresis, after which PBMCs were separated by Ficoll-Histopaque density gradient centrifugation and cryopreserved in liquid nitrogen vapor phase. Purity and quantity of every magnetically sorted T cell population were checked by analytical flow cytometry. Each sorted fraction had its genomic DNA isolated and then quantified by UV absorbance on a Nanodrop 2000c.

Using the deep immunoSEQ assay, multiplex PCR amplified TCR CDR3 regions from genomic DNA. Genomic DNA extracted from each cell subset was distributed evenly over all wells of several immunoSEQ 96-well plates, and each plate served as one replicate. For sorted subsets, each replicate PCR was loaded with about 0.2 ug genomic DNA, equivalent to some 31,000 T cell genomes. Purified libraries were quantified with a Qubit 3.0 fluorometer, sized on a Bioanalyzer 2100, and re-quantified with the KAPA Library Quantification kit. Every immunoSEQ 96-well plate was sequenced on a dedicated single-read 150-cycle Illumina NextSeq 550 flow cell. The published analysis was carried out like this. Because only junctional sequences without quality scores were contained in the immunoSEQ output, filtering matching that applied to full-length reads could not be performed. Sequences were annotated with PyIR, a Python wrapper for IgBLAST v1.9, and V/J genes and CDR3 were assigned using IMGT germline references. Any read was removed if the V/J assignment was weak (E-value above 1e-6), the CDR3 was missing, or the read contained stop codons, out-of-frame junctions, or ambiguous translated residues. A V3J clonotype was defined by an identical inferred V gene, J gene, and CDR3 amino acid sequence. The percentage overlap between two repertoires was calculated by dividing the number of shared unique clonotypes by the size of the smaller repertoire. RTK rarefaction, the Chao1 estimator, and Recon v2.1 estimates of unobserved clonotypes were used to assess repertoire richness. Generation probabilities were computed with OLGA for all TCRbeta clonotypes obtained by the gDNA method from several donors. TCRdb retrieved this table from immuneACCESS and kept in-frame rearrangements only. Not all clones are present; in checked studies, unresolved V genes account for under half, and no reason is known for the remainder. Clone size and V and J calls were adopted from that table, with D and trimming inferred from the DNA. This sample has 2,500,000 or so clones in its table, and approximately 90% of those were observed once. The top ten constitute around 0.14% of the sample.

As for this clone: This receptor's antigen is unknown. Base qualities are not at hand, and no much larger clone is one base apart.

The chain links TRBV5-1 with TRBJ2-2, with 12 bases in between that match TRBD2. Input material: naive CD4+ T cells sorted from blood. This specimen's cell subset or site label, per the study, means: CD45RA+ positively selected. This sequence was found in a man between 18 and 29 years old in good health. The CDR3 has the sequence CASSPKTSGGNGELFF. The nucleotide sequence reads as follows: TGCGCCAGCAGCCCCAAGACTAGCGGGGGAAACGGGGAGCTGTTTTTT.